These T cell receptor beta chains were read from a single sample in a study of OX40 agonist ivuxolimab in advanced cancers. The repertoire was sequenced with immunoSEQ multiplex PCR; TCRdb's copy has only in-frame clones and lacks some. Of around 110,000 clones in the sample, 93% were seen once. The sequencing here drew on CD4+ or CD8+ T cells sorted from blood, taken in a trial of the OX40 agonist ivuxolimab. All receptors come from an adult with an advanced solid tumor such as melanoma, head and neck, liver or kidney cancer. CDR3s include the opening cysteine and the closing phenylalanine or tryptophan. D genes are given only for firm matches. The listing skips clone size in some rows; elsewhere it reads once, few, many or a size class.

CDR3 protein	CDR3 DNA	V gene	J gene	D gene	clone size
CASSPGQETQYF	TGTGCCAGCAGCCCGGGCCAAGAGACCCAGTACTTC	TRBV11-3	TRBJ2-5	-	-
CASRAQGIYNSPLHF	TGTGCCAGCAGAGCCCAGGGAATTTATAATTCACCCCTCCACTTT	TRBV28	TRBJ1-6	-	-
CASSETGADQPQHF	TGCGCCAGCAGCGAGACAGGGGCGGATCAGCCCCAGCATTTT	TRBV4-1	TRBJ1-5	TRBD1	-
CASSNQMGGELFF	TGTGCCAGCAGCAACCAGATGGGCGGGGAGCTGTTTTTT	TRBV11-2	TRBJ2-2	-	-
CASSFSGRKETQYF	TGTGCCAGCAGCTTTAGCGGGAGAAAAGAGACCCAGTACTTC	TRBV7-2	TRBJ2-5	TRBD2	-
CASSLAGGQGYEQYF	TGCGCCAGCAGCTTGGCCGGAGGACAGGGCTACGAGCAGTACTTC	TRBV5-1	TRBJ2-7	TRBD1	-
CASSPRRGGLNTGELFF	TGTGCCAGTAGCCCCAGGAGGGGGGGCCTAAACACCGGGGAGCTGTTTTTT	TRBV19	TRBJ2-2	-	-
CATSRDRKGWDEQFF	TGTGCCACCAGCAGAGATCGTAAAGGATGGGATGAGCAGTTCTTC	TRBV15	TRBJ2-1	-	-
CASSLTTGGGYTF	TGTGCCAGCAGCTTGACGACAGGCGGCGGCTACACCTTC	TRBV5-5	TRBJ1-2	-	few
CASSLERLGAETQYF	TGTGCCAGCAGCTTAGAAAGGCTAGGTGCAGAGACCCAGTACTTC	TRBV7-9	TRBJ2-5	-	-
CASSPGQGSNNAGNTIYF	TGCGCCAGCAGCCCGGGACAGGGAAGTAATAATGCTGGAAACACCATATATTTT	TRBV4-1	TRBJ1-3	TRBD1	-